These 32 T cell receptor beta chains were all obtained from the same sample, sequenced in a study of T cell responses to AZD1222 COVID-19 vaccine. Repertoires were generated with immunoSEQ multiplex PCR, while TCRdb's copy carries only in-frame clones and drops some. The table shows about 97,000 clones, with 80% to 90% occurring only once. The source was peripheral blood, collected on day 0 of AZD1222 vaccination. All receptors derive from an adult in good health.

This chain uses TRBV28 with TRBJ2-2; unclear D gene. In germline, CDR1 is MDHEN, CDR2 SYDVKM. The CDR3 length is 15 residues. Deletions cut 7 bases from V and 2 bases from J, with 14 bases between. The CDR3 DNA follows: TGTGCCAGCATATCTCCGGGTCGCAACACCGGGGAGCTGTTTTTT. Its protein product is CASISPGRNTGELFF.

The rearrangement joins TRBV2 to TRBJ2-7, with D perhaps TRBD1 or TRBD2 (6 bases each). CDR1 and CDR2 from the germline V gene are SNHLY and FYNNEI. V lost 7 bases and J 6 bases, leaving 10 bases between the germline ends. The CDR3 is 11 residues long. The CDR3 DNA sequence: TGTGCCAGCACCGGGGGCGGCGAGCAGTACTTC. As protein: CASTGGGEQYF.

V gene TRBV6-6 combines with J gene TRBJ2-3; 11 bases align to TRBD2. There are 16 residues in the CDR3. Trimming removed 4 bases from V and 13 bases from J; junction bases left unmatched: 16. CDR1 and CDR2 (germline): MNHNY, SVGAGI (reference sequence). CDR3 bases: TGTGCCAGCAGTTCCCCCGAGACTAGCGGGGAGGGGCGGGAGTATTTT. It codes for CASSSPETSGEGREYF.

This rearrangement joins TRBV28 to TRBJ2-7; D might be TRBD1 (6 bases). CDR3 length: 14 amino acids. Germline CDR1 and CDR2: MDHEN and SYDVKM. V shed 4 bases and J shed 3 bases, with 13 bases lying between them. CDR3 in DNA: TGTGCCAGCAGTTCTAACCAACAGGGCTACGAGCAGTACTTC. This encodes CASSSNQQGYEQYF. The whole variable domain, filled in from reference TRBV28 and TRBJ2-7, reads DVKVTQSSRYLVKRTGEKVFLECVQDMDHENMFWYRQDPGLGLRLIYFSYDVKMKEKGDIPEGYSVSREKKERFSLILESASTNQTSMYLCASSSNQQGYEQYFGPGTRLTVT.

The chain joins TRBV5-1 to TRBJ2-1; D may be TRBD2 (5 bases). This CDR3 has 16 residues. The germline V gene encodes CDR1 SGHRS and CDR2 YFSETQ. The germline V and J ends were trimmed by 0 bases and 5 bases, with 15 bases remaining between them. CDR3 sequence: CASSLEGGGRHNEQFF. The CDR3 coding sequence is TGCGCCAGCAGCTTGGAAGGCGGTGGGAGACACAATGAGCAGTTCTTC.

V is TRBV7-9 and J is TRBJ2-5; tentatively, D is TRBD1 (5 bases). Germline CDR1 is SEHNR and CDR2 is FQNEAQ (reference sequence). V lost 1 base and J 7 bases, leaving 16 bases between the germline ends. The CDR3 is 15 amino acids. DNA for the CDR3: TGTGCCAGCAGCTTAGAGGCTGGGGCCCGAGGGACCCAGTACTTC. Amino acid sequence: CASSLEAGARGTQYF.

The chain couples TRBV7-2 to TRBJ2-7; no firm D call. V lost 1 base to trimming and J lost 2 bases, with 9 bases between them. In germline, CDR1 is SGHTA, CDR2 FQGNSA. The CDR3 length is 14 residues. CDR3 nucleotides: TGTGCCAGCAGCTTAGGAGACTTGACCTACGAGCAGTACTTC. Amino acid sequence: CASSLGDLTYEQYF. Full variable domain (rest looked up from reference TRBV7-2 and TRBJ2-7): GAGVSQSPSNKVTEKGKDVELRCDPISGHTALYWYRQSLGQGLEFLIYFQGNSAPDKSGLPSDRFSAERTGGSVSTLTIQRTQQEDSAVYLCASSLGDLTYEQYFGPGTRLTVT.

The gene calls are TRBV7-2 and TRBJ2-1, with D hard to call. The CDR3 loop spans 17 amino acids. CDR1 and CDR2 from the germline V gene are SGHTA and FQGNSA. V lost 0 bases and J lost 0, with 12 bases in between. The CDR3 DNA follows: TGTGCCAGCAGCTTAGCCCCCCGCCGAAGCTCCTACAATGAGCAGTTCTTC. Amino acids: CASSLAPRRSSYNEQFF.

This chain links TRBV9 with TRBJ1-6; 7 nucleotides line up with TRBD1. V shed 2 bases and J 9 bases; nucleotides not matched to a gene: 5. The CDR3 extends over 14 amino acids. The germline CDR1 and CDR2 sequences are SGDLS and YYNGEE. The chain's CDR3 is CASSVQGDLSPLHF. The CDR3 DNA follows: TGTGCCAGCAGCGTCCAGGGGGATCTTTCACCCCTCCACTTT.

This rearrangement joins TRBV27 to TRBJ1-1, with D maybe TRBD1 (6 bases). CDR3 size: 13 residues. The ends were cut back, 3 bases at V and 10 bases at J, with 15 bases in the middle. Per germline, CDR1 MNHEY and CDR2 SMNVEV (reference sequence). DNA for the CDR3: TGTGCCAGCAGTTTTGCGGGAGGGGGAACAGCTTTCTTT. This translates into CASSFAGGGTAFF.

A single count supports this clone. The chain uses TRBV2 and TRBJ2-4; D possibly corresponds to TRBD1 (7 bases). The CDR3 extends over 14 amino acids. Germline loops: CDR1 SNHLY, CDR2 FYNNEI. V shed 6 bases and J shed 6 bases, with 15 bases lying between them. The CDR3 spells CASSAGQGVNIQYF. Here the CDR3 DNA reads TGTGCCAGCAGCGCGGGGCAGGGGGTAAACATTCAGTACTTC. The full variable domain, with the rest looked up from reference TRBV2 and TRBJ2-4, is EPEVTQTPSHQVTQMGQEVILRCVPISNHLYFYWYRQILGQKVEFLVSFYNNEISEKSEIFDDQFSVERPDGSNFTLKIRSTKLEDSAMYFCASSAGQGVNIQYFGAGTRLSVL.

The rearrangement joins TRBV2 to TRBJ2-3; 10 positions match TRBD2. This CDR3 is built from 15 residues. In germline, CDR1 is SNHLY, CDR2 FYNNEI. V gave up 4 bases and J gave up 4 bases; unmatched junction bases: 5. This chain's CDR3 is CASSGALAGADTQYF. CDR3 nucleotides: TGTGCCAGCAGTGGGGCGCTAGCGGGGGCAGATACGCAGTATTTT.

The gene calls are TRBV4-1 and TRBJ2-2, with 7 bases that match TRBD1. CDR3 size: 16 residues. Unmatched junction bases numbered 8, after V lost 1 base and J lost 6 bases. The germline V gene encodes CDR1 MGHRA and CDR2 YSYEKL. The CDR3 here is CASSQVKGGMAGELFF. As DNA, the CDR3 is TGCGCCAGCAGCCAAGTTAAAGGGGGCATGGCCGGGGAGCTGTTTTTT.

This clone showed up just a few times. This rearrangement joins TRBV5-6 to TRBJ1-2; 7 nucleotides agree with TRBD1. The junction had 6 bases not matched to a gene; V was cut back by 4 bases and J by 6 bases. The length of the CDR3 is 13 residues. CDR1 and CDR2 (germline): SGHDT, YYEEEE. The CDR3 region has the DNA TGTGCCAGCAGCAGAACAGGGGTACATGGCTACACCTTC. Residues: CASSRTGVHGYTF.

The chain couples TRBV7-2 to TRBJ1-6; 11 positions agree with TRBD1. There are 14 residues in the CDR3. V dropped 1 base and J dropped 10; count of bases not matched to a gene: 0. Germline V gene data show CDR1 as SGHTA and CDR2 as FQGNSA. DNA of the CDR3: TGTGCCAGCAGCTTAGGGACAGGGGGCTCACCCCTCCACTTT. It translates to CASSLGTGGSPLHF.

The V and J genes are TRBV4-3 and TRBJ1-6; D remains unclear. The germline V gene encodes CDR1 LGHNA and CDR2 YSLEER. The CDR3 length is 16 residues. Deletions cut 0 bases from V and 10 bases from J, with 16 bases between. In nucleotides, the CDR3 is TGCGCCAGCAGCCAAGACGTAGAACCCGGCCAGTCACCCCTCCACTTT. This encodes CASSQDVEPGQSPLHF.

This chain links TRBV7-9 with TRBJ1-4, with a possible D match to TRBD1 (5 bases). The length of the CDR3 is 15 residues. Germline CDR1 reads SEHNR; CDR2 reads FQNEAQ (reference sequence). Trimming took off 2 bases at V and 7 bases at J, with 14 bases between the two ends. CDR3 DNA sequence: TGTGCCAGCAGCTTACACGAGGGGCGGGGTGAAAAACTGTTTTTT. Encoded protein: CASSLHEGRGEKLFF.

The chain joins TRBV7-2 to TRBJ1-1; 8 nucleotides agree with TRBD1. The CDR3 totals 15 residues. V shed 3 bases and J 1 base; nucleotides not matched to a gene: 4. Per the germline V gene, CDR1 is SGHTA and CDR2 is FQGNSA. The CDR3 nucleotides read TGTGCCAGCAGCTTCGCCGACAGGGGGAACACTGAAGCTTTCTTT. Translating gives CASSFADRGNTEAFF.

As for this clone: Other DNA sequences of this sample code for an identical CDR3. This rearrangement joins TRBV5-6 to TRBJ1-1; TRBD1 matches 7 bases. V trimming: 0 bases; J trimming: 0 bases; junction bases outside the gene matches: 5. Germline-derived CDR1 and CDR2 are SGHDT and YYEEEE. The CDR3 length is 16 residues. The CDR3 loop reads CASSLAGDSLNTEAFF. The CDR3 DNA sequence: TGTGCCAGCAGCTTGGCGGGGGACAGCCTGAACACTGAAGCTTTCTTT.

The chain is built from TRBV30 and TRBJ2-2; 9 bases are a match to TRBD2. V was clipped by 0 bases and J by 8 bases; unmatched bases: 7. Germline V gives CDR1 GTSNPN, CDR2 SVGIG (reference sequence). The CDR3 is made up of 15 amino acids. CDR3 residues: CAWSVGSGRKGELFF. In nucleotides, the CDR3 is TGTGCCTGGAGTGTTGGTAGCGGGAGAAAAGGGGAGCTGTTTTTT.

DNA for the CDR3: TGTGCCTGGGGTAGCGGGACGTCCTACAATGAGCAGTTCTTC. This gives the protein CAWGSGTSYNEQFF. The chain carries TRBV30 and TRBJ2-1; 8 bases match TRBD2. The germline gives CDR1 GTSNPN, CDR2 SVGIG (reference sequence). This CDR3 is built from 14 residues. The J segment lost 1 base and the V segment lost 5 bases, leaving 4 bases of the junction unmatched.

This sequence joins TRBV6-5 and TRBJ1-5, with 7 bases lining up with TRBD1. CDR1 is MNHEY and CDR2 is SVGAGI in the germline V gene. The CDR3 consists of 15 residues. J lost 4 bases, V lost 6 bases, and 9 bases had no gene match. The CDR3, as DNA: TGTGCCAGCAGGACCAACTACAGGGGAAATCAGCCCCAGCATTTT. Protein product: CASRTNYRGNQPQHF.

The chain recombines TRBV3-1 (or the pseudogene TRBV3-2) with TRBJ1-3; the D is unclear. The V gene lost 2 bases and the J gene lost 1 base, with 6 bases spanning the gap. The CDR3 contains 14 residues. Germline V CDR1 and CDR2: LGHDT, YNNKEL (reference sequence). For the CDR3, the DNA is TGTGCCAGCAGCCAATATGGATCTGGAAACACCATATATTTT. This encodes CASSQYGSGNTIYF.

This CDR3 is CASSLQGPSTDTQYF. Written as DNA, the CDR3 is TGCGCCAGCAGCTTGCAGGGTCCTAGCACAGATACGCAGTATTTT. V gene TRBV5-1 combines with J gene TRBJ2-3; D may be TRBD1 (5 bases). The CDR3 length is 15 residues. Germline-derived CDR1 and CDR2 are SGHRS and YFSETQ. Trimming took 1 base from V and 0 from J, leaving 9 bases between them. Full variable domain (outside the CDR3, taken from reference TRBV5-1 and TRBJ2-3): KAGVTQTPRYLIKTRGQQVTLSCSPISGHRSVSWYQQTPGQGLQFLFEYFSETQRNKGNFPGRFSGRQFSNSRSEMNVSTLELGDSALYLCASSLQGPSTDTQYFGPGTRLTVL.

The V and J genes are TRBV20-1 and TRBJ1-5, with D possibly TRBD1 on 5 matching bases. The CDR3 spans 15 residues. Looked up from germline, CDR1 is DFQATT and CDR2 is SNEGSKA (reference sequence). The germline V and J ends were trimmed by 3 bases and 1 base, with 13 bases remaining between them. The CDR3 here is CSASSAGLSNQPQHF. CDR3 DNA: TGCAGTGCTAGTTCGGCGGGGCTGAGCAATCAGCCCCAGCATTTT.

The chain is built from TRBV27 and TRBJ2-1; TRBD2 is a possible D gene (5 bases). V dropped 7 bases and J dropped 2 bases, with 21 bases sitting between them. The CDR3 is made up of 17 amino acids. The V gene's germline CDR1 is MNHEY and CDR2 SMNVEV (reference sequence). DNA of the CDR3: TGTGCCAGCACCCCTGGCGGGCCCCAACGGGCCTACAATGAGCAGTTCTTC. It codes for CASTPGGPQRAYNEQFF.

The table lists this clone with a count of one. This chain joins TRBV9 and TRBJ2-7; the D call may be TRBD1 or TRBD2 (5 bases each). Germline CDR1 is SGDLS and CDR2 is YYNGEE. This CDR3 is 15 amino acids long. Trimming took off 3 bases at V and 1 base at J, with 14 bases between the two ends. CDR3 in amino acids: CASSAVRGPSYEQYF. The CDR3 DNA sequence: TGTGCCAGCAGCGCCGTACGGGGACCATCCTACGAGCAGTACTTC.

This chain links TRBV15 with TRBJ2-7; D uncertain. Germline V gene sequence: CDR1 LNHNV, CDR2 YYDKDF (reference sequence). The CDR3 totals 14 residues. V was shortened by 0 bases and J by 0 bases, with 6 bases between the two germline ends. Written as DNA, the CDR3 is TGTGCCACCAGCAGAGAGGTGACCTCCTACGAGCAGTACTTC. Amino acid sequence: CATSREVTSYEQYF. Based on the CDR3 plus reference TRBV15 and TRBJ2-7, the full variable domain is DAMVIQNPRYQVTQFGKPVTLSCSQTLNHNVMYWYQQKSSQAPKLLFHYYDKDFNNEADTPDNFQSRRPNTSFCFLDIRSPGLGDTAMYLCATSREVTSYEQYFGPGTRLTVT.

V usage is TRBV5-1 and J usage is TRBJ2-2; possibly TRBD1 for D (6 bases). The V gene's germline CDR1 is SGHRS and CDR2 YFSETQ. The CDR3 loop spans 15 amino acids. V was trimmed by 5 bases and J by 6 bases, leaving 17 bases between them. This CDR3 is CASSSRDTHSGELFF. The CDR3 DNA reads TGCGCCAGCAGTTCCCGGGACACCCACTCCGGGGAGCTGTTTTTT.

The chain combines TRBV5-1 with TRBJ1-2; D unresolved. Trimming stripped 0 bases from V and 7 bases from J, with 16 bases between. In germline, CDR1 is SGHRS, CDR2 YFSETQ. The CDR3 spans 15 residues. The CDR3 coding sequence is TGCGCCAGCAGCTTGGGGTCAAGGGAATCCGCTGGCTACACCTTC. Amino acids: CASSLGSRESAGYTF.

This clone has a single count. The genes are TRBV9 and TRBJ2-1; 8 bases align to TRBD2. After removal of 0 bases from V and 2 bases from J, the junction contained 4 bases not matched to a gene. Germline V CDR1 and CDR2: SGDLS, YYNGEE. The CDR3 runs 16 residues. CDR3 sequence: CASSVGLAPTYNEQFF. The DNA for the CDR3 is TGTGCCAGCAGCGTAGGACTAGCGCCCACCTACAATGAGCAGTTCTTC.

The CDR3 region has the DNA TGCGCCAGCAGCTTGTTAGGGGGAAATAATCAGCCCCAGCATTTT. Its translation: CASSLLGGNNQPQHF. This chain joins TRBV5-1 and TRBJ1-5, with a tentative D call TRBD1 (6 bases). V shed 1 base and J shed 4 bases, with 12 bases lying between them. The germline gives CDR1 SGHRS, CDR2 YFSETQ. The CDR3 totals 15 residues.